This T cell receptor (beta chain) is from a study of T cell responses to AZD1222 COVID-19 vaccine. Trimming cost V 4 bases and J 5 bases, with 16 bases left between them. The CDR3 runs to 14 residues. Germline lookup yields CDR1 SGHNT and CDR2 YYREEE (reference sequence). TCRdb's table, derived via immunoSEQ multiplex PCR, lists solely in-frame clones and lacks some. The sample includes roughly 190,000 clones, about nine tenths of them seen just once. This receptor was identified in an adult who received the AZD1222 COVID-19 vaccine. The rearrangement uses TRBV5-4 and TRBJ2-7; D unresolved. The sample here was peripheral blood, taken 28 days after the second AZD1222 dose. The CDR3 DNA reads TGTGCCAGCAGCAAAACCGGACGTGCGGACGAGCAGTACTTC. Its translation is CASSKTGRADEQYF. The complete variable domain, with remaining parts taken from reference TRBV5-4 and TRBJ2-7, reads ETGVTQSPTHLIKTRGQQVTLRCSSQSGHNTVSWYQQALGQGPQFIFQYYREEENGRGNFPPRFSGLQFPNYSSELNVNALELDDSALYLCASSKTGRADEQYFGPGTRLTVT.